This TCR beta chain was identified in a study of T cells after posttransplantation cyclophosphamide. Cells defined as naive were viable CD3+CD4+ or CD3+CD8+ and CCR7+CD45RA+CD45RO-CD95-CD27+CD28+. The length of the CDR3 is 15 residues. Trimming cost V 3 bases and J 6 bases, with 15 bases left between them. CDR1 MNHNY and CDR2 SVGAGI come from the germline V gene (reference sequence). Generated by immunoSEQ multiplex PCR, the TCRdb table keeps only in-frame clones and is missing some. The table records fewer than 20,000 clones, around 95% of them present only once. Sequenced: naive CD4+ T cells sorted from blood. The TCR comes from a woman between 45 and 60 years old in good health and a related stem cell transplant donor. The chain is built from TRBV6-6 and TRBJ2-1; the D gene is possibly TRBD2 (5 bases). The CDR3 sequence: CASSYPQLELNEQFF. CDR3 DNA sequence: TGTGCCAGCAGTTATCCACAACTAGAACTCAATGAGCAGTTCTTC.